This is a list of T cell receptor beta chains from one sample in a study of post-analysis software for immune sequencing data. Each CDR3 protein gets one entry after TCRdb re-called the PCR reads with MiXCR. The repertoire includes fewer than 850,000 distinct CDR3 sequences, about 32% of them detected once, and more than 0.45% sits in the top ten. The sequencing input was blood. These receptors were taken from a girl aged 10-17 years with multiple sclerosis. Both conserved end residues are part of each CDR3. Fields, in order: clone size, V gene, J gene, D gene, CDR3 DNA, CDR3 protein. A D gene is named only where the DNA matches it firmly. Part of the rows lack a size; the others show once, few, many or a class for expanded clones.

>.|TRBV4-2|TRBJ2-3|.
TGTGCCAGCAGCCAAGCTCTACGGGGGCGCACAGATACGCAGTATTTT
CASSQALRGRTDTQYF
>.|TRBV29-1|TRBJ2-7|.
TGCAGCGTTAGCCTGTCAAGCTCCTACGAGCAGTACTTC
CSVSLSSSYEQYF
>.|TRBV27|TRBJ1-2|.
TGTGCCAGCAGTTTACGGCCCGGAAAAAACTATGGCTACACCTTC
CASSLRPGKNYGYTF
>.|TRBV7-2|TRBJ2-7|.
TGTGCCAGCAGCTTAGGGCCCGCCAGGTCCGACGAGCAGTACTTC
CASSLGPARSDEQYF
>few|TRBV7-2|TRBJ1-2|TRBD1
TGTGCCAGCAGCTTTGGACAGGGGTTCTATGGCTACACCTTC
CASSFGQGFYGYTF
>.|TRBV10-2|TRBJ2-7|.
TGCGTCAGCAGCCGGGCCTCGCGTTACGAGCAGTACTTC
CVSSRASRYEQYF
>once|TRBV6-2/TRBV6-3|TRBJ2-1|.
TGTGCCAGCAGGAGGGGGGGAGAGAACCCCTACAATGAGCAGTTCTTC
CASRRGGENPYNEQFF
>.|TRBV5-1|TRBJ2-7|TRBD2
TGCGCCAGCAGCTTGGAATCAGCGGGAGGGGGGCAGTACTTC
CASSLESAGGGQYF
>.|TRBV6-2/TRBV6-3|TRBJ2-3|TRBD2
TGTGCCAGCAGTTACTCAACGGGAGGAGAGGATACGCAGTATTTT
CASSYSTGGEDTQYF
>.|TRBV4-2|TRBJ2-5|TRBD2
TGTGCCAGCAGCCGACTTAGTACCCCGGGACTAGCGGGGGGACAAGAGACCCAGTACTTC
CASSRLSTPGLAGGQETQYF
>.|TRBV2|TRBJ1-5|.
TGTGCCAGCAGTGAAAGGCGAGGGAATCAGCCCCAGCATTTT
CASSERRGNQPQHF
>.|TRBV12-3/TRBV12-4|TRBJ1-4|.
TGTGCCAGCAGCTCGGCGGACACTTTAATTGAAAAACTGTTTTTT
CASSSADTLIEKLFF
>.|TRBV7-2|TRBJ2-1|.
TGTGCCAGCAGCTTAGACAGGGTCGATGAGCAGTTCTTC
CASSLDRVDEQFF
>.|TRBV10-3|TRBJ2-1|TRBD1
TGTGCCATTAGTGATCTGGGGACAGGGAGGCGAGTGCAGTTCTTC
CAISDLGTGRRVQFF
>.|TRBV20-1|TRBJ1-5|TRBD1
TGCAGTGCTCCACCGCGTCCCGGGACAGGGGGTCAGCCCCAGCATTTT
CSAPPRPGTGGQPQHF
>.|TRBV7-2|TRBJ2-1|.
TGTGCCAGCAGCTTAGGGCCGGGTAGGTCCTACAATGAGCAGTTCTTC
CASSLGPGRSYNEQFF
>.|TRBV2|TRBJ2-7|.
TGTGCCAGCGGCCCCCCGGGACCCAATATTTACGAGCAGTACTTC
CASGPPGPNIYEQYF
>few|TRBV12-3/TRBV12-4|TRBJ2-6|.
TGTGCCAGCAGTTTCGAGAGTAGGGCTGGGGCCAACGTCCTGACTTTC
CASSFESRAGANVLTF
>.|TRBV29-1|TRBJ2-1|.
TGCAGCGTTGGGGGGATGGACAGGCTACCCCCTCGGGAGACCCAGTTCTTC
CSVGGMDRLPPRETQFF
>.|TRBV7-9|TRBJ2-1|TRBD2
TGTGCCAGCCGGGCCGGGACTAGCGGAAATGAGCAGTTCTTC
CASRAGTSGNEQFF
>few|TRBV7-2|TRBJ2-2|.
TGTGCCAGCAGCTTAGGGCCTAGTAAGGCCGGGGAGCTGTTTTTT
CASSLGPSKAGELFF